A selection of T cell receptor beta chains follows, all from one sample in a study of blood T cell repertoires in COVID-19. TCRdb keeps only in-frame clones here, not all; method: immunoSEQ multiplex PCR. The sample consists of approximately 90,000 clones, approximately 86% of them appearing once. Sequencing input: peripheral blood. These receptor sequences come from a man of 80 years or more with active or convalescent COVID-19. CDR3s include the opening cysteine and the closing phenylalanine or tryptophan. A D gene is named only where the DNA matches it firmly. Size values are once, few and many counts, or a class for expanded clones, and some rows have none.

length: 19; D: .; size: .; V: TRBV2; J: TRBJ2-5; CDR3: CASSSRFKGALLADAALYF; DNA: TGTGCCAGCAGTTCCCGATTCAAGGGGGCTTTACTAGCGGACGCGGCTTTGTACTTC
length: 15; D: TRBD2; size: .; V: TRBV7-2; J: TRBJ2-1; CDR3: CASSFRSSGPYEQFF; DNA: TGTGCCAGCAGCTTTCGTTCTAGCGGGCCCTATGAGCAGTTCTTC
length: 16; D: .; size: .; V: TRBV20-1; J: TRBJ2-5; CDR3: CSASDRRGAIQETQYF; DNA: TGCAGTGCTAGTGACCGCAGGGGGGCAATCCAAGAGACCCAGTACTTC
length: 13; D: .; size: .; V: TRBV6-4; J: TRBJ2-7; CDR3: CASSDSARGEQYF; DNA: TGTGCCAGCAGTGACTCGGCCAGGGGCGAGCAGTACTTC
length: 15; D: TRBD1; size: .; V: TRBV13; J: TRBJ1-2; CDR3: CASSPNRGMNYGYTF; DNA: TGTGCCAGCAGCCCAAACAGGGGAATGAACTATGGCTACACCTTC
length: 16; D: .; size: .; V: TRBV5-1; J: TRBJ2-5; CDR3: CASSMGTTRYQETQYF; DNA: TGCGCCAGCAGCATGGGGACAACCCGGTACCAAGAGACCCAGTACTTC
length: 15; D: TRBD1; size: once; V: TRBV18; J: TRBJ2-1; CDR3: CASSSGQGLNNEQFF; DNA: TGTGCCAGCTCATCAGGACAGGGGTTAAACAATGAGCAGTTCTTC
length: 13; D: .; size: once; V: TRBV19; J: TRBJ2-5; CDR3: CASSEGGRETQYF; DNA: TGTGCCAGTAGTGAGGGAGGTAGAGAGACCCAGTACTTC
length: 13; D: TRBD1; size: .; V: TRBV27; J: TRBJ2-1; CDR3: CASRGDSDNEQFF; DNA: TGTGCCAGCAGGGGGGACAGTGACAATGAGCAGTTCTTC
length: 15; D: TRBD2; size: .; V: TRBV7-8; J: TRBJ2-1; CDR3: CASSPGLVLGNEQFF; DNA: TGTGCCAGCAGCCCAGGACTAGTTTTAGGCAATGAGCAGTTCTTC
length: 14; D: .; size: .; V: TRBV5-1; J: TRBJ2-7; CDR3: CASSLVNSHYEQYF; DNA: TGCGCCAGCAGCTTGGTGAATTCACACTACGAGCAGTACTTC
length: 12; D: .; size: .; V: TRBV3-1/TRBV3-2; J: TRBJ2-1; CDR3: CASSQVQYEQFF; DNA: TGTGCCAGCAGCCAAGTTCAGTATGAGCAGTTCTTC
length: 17; D: TRBD2; size: few; V: TRBV18; J: TRBJ2-7; CDR3: CASSPVRGTSGIYEQYF; DNA: TGTGCCAGCTCACCAGTGAGGGGGACTAGCGGGATCTACGAGCAGTACTTC
length: 11; D: .; size: few; V: TRBV12-3/TRBV12-4; J: TRBJ1-4; CDR3: CASRTGGKLFF; DNA: TGTGCCAGCAGGACGGGAGGAAAACTGTTTTTT
length: 15; D: .; size: .; V: TRBV6-5; J: TRBJ1-6; CDR3: CASSQYDRNNSPLHF; DNA: TGTGCCAGCAGTCAATACGACAGGAACAATTCACCCCTCCACTTT